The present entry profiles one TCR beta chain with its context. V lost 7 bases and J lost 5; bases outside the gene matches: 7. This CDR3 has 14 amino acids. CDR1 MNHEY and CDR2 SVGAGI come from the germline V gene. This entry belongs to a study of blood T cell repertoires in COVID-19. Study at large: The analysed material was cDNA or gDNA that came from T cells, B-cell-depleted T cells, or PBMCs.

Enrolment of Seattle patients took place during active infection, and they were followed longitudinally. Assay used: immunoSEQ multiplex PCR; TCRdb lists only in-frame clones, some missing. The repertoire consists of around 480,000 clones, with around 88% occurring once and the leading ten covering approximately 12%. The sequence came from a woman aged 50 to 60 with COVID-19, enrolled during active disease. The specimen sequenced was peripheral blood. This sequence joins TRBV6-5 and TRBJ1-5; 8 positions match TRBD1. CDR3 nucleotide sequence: TGTGCCAGCACTACAGGGGGGGGCTATCAGCCCCAGCATTTT. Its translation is CASTTGGGYQPQHF.